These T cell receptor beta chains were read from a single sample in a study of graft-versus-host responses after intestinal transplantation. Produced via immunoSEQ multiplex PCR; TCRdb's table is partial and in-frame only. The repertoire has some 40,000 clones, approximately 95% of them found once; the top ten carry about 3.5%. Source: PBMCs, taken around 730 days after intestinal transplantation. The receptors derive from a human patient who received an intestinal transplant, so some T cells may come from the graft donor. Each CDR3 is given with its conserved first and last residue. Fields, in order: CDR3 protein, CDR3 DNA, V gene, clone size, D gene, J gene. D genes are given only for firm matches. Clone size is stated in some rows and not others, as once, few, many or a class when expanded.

CASSHPGSQETQYF	TGTGCCAGCAGTCACCCCGGGAGCCAAGAGACCCAGTACTTC	TRBV6-5	.	.	TRBJ2-5
CASTLEGFQPQHF	TGTGCCAGCACCCTAGAAGGTTTTCAGCCCCAGCATTTT	TRBV11-3	.	.	TRBJ1-5
CASSRGSSISYEQYF	TGTGCCAGTAGTAGGGGGTCCTCAATCTCCTACGAGCAGTACTTC	TRBV19	.	.	TRBJ2-7
CATSNRRRRVLASTDTQYF	TGTGCCACCAGCAACCGACGGAGGCGGGTACTAGCTAGCACAGATACGCAGTATTTT	TRBV15	.	.	TRBJ2-3
CASSPYTDTQYF	TGTGCCAGCAGCCCCTACACAGATACGCAGTATTTT	TRBV11-2	.	.	TRBJ2-3
CASSLATSRQETQYF	TGCGCCAGCAGCTTGGCCACTAGCAGACAAGAGACCCAGTACTTC	TRBV5-1	once	.	TRBJ2-5
CASSRTSGDYNEQFF	TGCGCCAGTAGTAGGACTAGCGGGGACTACAATGAGCAGTTCTTC	TRBV10-1	.	TRBD2	TRBJ2-1
CASSAWTSGRAPSSYNEQFF	TGTGCCAGCAGCGCCTGGACTAGCGGGAGGGCCCCGAGCTCCTACAATGAGCAGTTCTTC	TRBV9	.	TRBD2	TRBJ2-1
CASSIGATEAFF	TGTGCCAGTAGTATTGGGGCCACTGAAGCTTTCTTT	TRBV19	.	.	TRBJ1-1
CASSLRGALAFNEQFF	TGTGCCAGTAGCCTGAGGGGGGCCCTGGCTTTCAATGAGCAGTTCTTC	TRBV19	.	.	TRBJ2-1